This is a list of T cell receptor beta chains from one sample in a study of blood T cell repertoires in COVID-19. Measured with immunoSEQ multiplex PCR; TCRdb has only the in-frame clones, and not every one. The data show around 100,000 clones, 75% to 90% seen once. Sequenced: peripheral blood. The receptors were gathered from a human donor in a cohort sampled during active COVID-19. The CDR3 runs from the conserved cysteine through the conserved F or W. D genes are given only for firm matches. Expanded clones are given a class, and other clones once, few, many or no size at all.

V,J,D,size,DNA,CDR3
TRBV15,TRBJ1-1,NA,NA,TGTGCCACCAGCAGTGCACCAGGAAAAGGAACTGAAGCTTTCTTT,CATSSAPGKGTEAFF
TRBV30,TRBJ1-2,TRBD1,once,TGTGCCTGGAAGGACAGGCGGGTCTATGGCTACACCTTC,CAWKDRRVYGYTF
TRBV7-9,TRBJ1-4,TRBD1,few,TGTGCCAGCAGCCAGGGACAGCGGGAAAAACTGTTTTTT,CASSQGQREKLFF
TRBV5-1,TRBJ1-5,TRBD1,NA,TGCGCCAGCAGCCTGGGACAGGGATGGGGACAGCCCCAGCATTTT,CASSLGQGWGQPQHF
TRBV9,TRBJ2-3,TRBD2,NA,TGTGCCAGCAGCGATAGCGGGGGGGCGGGGGATACGCAGTATTTT,CASSDSGGAGDTQYF
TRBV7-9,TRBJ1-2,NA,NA,TGTGCCAGCGACAGGCTCTGGGGGGGCTACACCTTC,CASDRLWGGYTF
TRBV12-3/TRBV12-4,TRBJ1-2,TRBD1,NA,TGTGCCAGCAGTTTTTCAGGGGGCGGGGGCTACACCTTC,CASSFSGGGGYTF
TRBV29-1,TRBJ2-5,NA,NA,TGCAGCGCCCGGAGGCTAGCGTTTGGCGAGACCCAGTACTTC,CSARRLAFGETQYF
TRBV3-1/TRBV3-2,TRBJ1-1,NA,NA,TGTGCCAGCAGCCAAGGAGGGACTGAAGCTTTCTTT,CASSQGGTEAFF
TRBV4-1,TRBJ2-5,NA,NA,TGCGCCAGCAGCCGGGGGGAACAAGAGACCCAGTACTTC,CASSRGEQETQYF
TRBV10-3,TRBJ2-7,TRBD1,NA,TGTGCCATCAGTTCGGGGACAGAAGTCTACGAGCAGTACTTC,CAISSGTEVYEQYF
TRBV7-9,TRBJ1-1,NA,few,TGTGCCAGCAGGGCCGGGATTCTGAACACTGAAGCTTTCTTT,CASRAGILNTEAFF
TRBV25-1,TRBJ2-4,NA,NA,TGTGCCAGCAGCCTATCAGGGTCAAACATTCAGTACTTC,CASSLSGSNIQYF
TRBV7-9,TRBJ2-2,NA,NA,TGTGCCAGCAGCTGGACGGGGGCCGGGGAGCTGTTTTTT,CASSWTGAGELFF
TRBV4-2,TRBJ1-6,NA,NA,TGTGCCAGCAGCCAAGAAAGTCAGGGGAACGGCGGTTCACCCCTCCACTTT,CASSQESQGNGGSPLHF
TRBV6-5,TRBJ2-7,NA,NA,TGTGCCAGCAGGGGCATCTACGAGCAGTACTTC,CASRGIYEQYF
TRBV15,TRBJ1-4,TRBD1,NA,TGTGCCACCAGCAGGGACAGGGCAACTAATGAAAAACTGTTTTTT,CATSRDRATNEKLFF
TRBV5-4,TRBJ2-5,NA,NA,TGTGCCAGCACCCTAGGGGGGGGGAAAGAGACCCAGTACTTC,CASTLGGGKETQYF
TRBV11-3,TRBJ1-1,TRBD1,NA,TGTGCCAGCAGCTTCCGCAGGGGGACTGAAGCTTTCTTT,CASSFRRGTEAFF
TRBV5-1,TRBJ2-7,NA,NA,TGCGCCAGCAGCTTGGGGATGAACAGGGTATGGGAGCAGTACTTC,CASSLGMNRVWEQYF
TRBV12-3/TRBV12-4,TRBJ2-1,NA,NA,TGTGCCAGCAACTTAGGTCCCTCCGGGGAGCAGTTCTTC,CASNLGPSGEQFF
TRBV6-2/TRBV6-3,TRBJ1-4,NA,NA,TGTGCCAGCAGTTTCCGGGAGACTAATGAAAAACTGTTTTTT,CASSFRETNEKLFF
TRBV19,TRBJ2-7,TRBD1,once,TGTGCCAGTAGTACCAAAACGACAGGGGGCAACGAGCAGTACTTC,CASSTKTTGGNEQYF
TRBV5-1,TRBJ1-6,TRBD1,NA,TGCGCCAGCAGCTTGGCACCGGGACAGGGCGGTTCACCCCTCCACTTT,CASSLAPGQGGSPLHF
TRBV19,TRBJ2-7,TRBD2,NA,TGTGCCAGTAGTATACCCATGGCGGGAGCCCGGGGGAAGCAGTACTTC,CASSIPMAGARGKQYF
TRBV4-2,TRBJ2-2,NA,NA,TGTGCCAGCAGTCTTAGCGAGGGCACCGGGGAGCTGTTTTTT,CASSLSEGTGELFF